The 9 T cell receptor beta chains listed next were all sequenced from one sample in a study of T cells in Graves' hyperthyroidism and ophthalmopathy (dated by TCRdb to between 2019 and 2020). The library was made by multiplex PCR. Sequencer: Illumina HiSeq 2000. The TCR beta CDR3 regions were amplified from the RNA transcripts. The first round of RT-PCR for the TCR CDR3 was performed with the HTBI primer set and the Qiagen OneStep RT-PCR kit. Starting from the raw public reads, TCRdb applied fastp trimming at Q25, assembled clones with MiXCR and retained in-frame beta chains. Every distinct CDR3 protein forms one entry, paired with its most common genes and DNA. Present in this sample are 400,000 to 500,000 distinct CDR3 sequences, approximately 15% of which were seen just once. Of the sample, 5% to 6% is held by the ten largest clones. The sequenced sample was blood. The receptor set was obtained from a woman between 18 and 29 years old with Graves' hyperthyroidism.

In this sample, this clonotype turned up a few times. CDR3 in amino acids: CASSRGLAGAGEQYF. CDR3 bases: TGCGCCAGCAGCCGAGGACTAGCGGGAGCTGGGGAGCAGTACTTC. The chain links TRBV4-1 to TRBJ2-7, with 13 positions matching TRBD2. The CDR3 extends over 15 amino acids. Germline V gene lookup returns CDR1 MGHRA and CDR2 YSYEKL. After removal of 4 bases from V and 7 bases from J, the junction contained 7 bases not matched to a gene.

CDR3 coding DNA: TGTGCCAGCAGCCAAGCTAGTAAGGAGACCCAGTACTTC. It yields the protein CASSQASKETQYF. The chain combines TRBV14 with TRBJ2-5; D is uncertain. Trimming took 1 base from V and 5 from J, leaving 8 bases between them. The CDR3 totals 13 residues. The germline V gene has CDR1 SGHDN and CDR2 FVKESK.

The sample holds many counts of this clonotype. The chain recombines TRBV29-1 with TRBJ2-7; 7 bases fit TRBD1. In germline, CDR1 is SQVTM, CDR2 ANQGSEA. The CDR3 has 13 amino acids. The V and J ends lost 6 bases and 4 bases, in that order; junction bases with no gene match: 9. CDR3 loop: CSVSGTDKYEQYF. The CDR3 DNA reads as TGCAGCGTATCCGGGACAGATAAATACGAGCAGTACTTC.

This clonotype showed up many times. This rearrangement joins TRBV7-9 to TRBJ2-7; possible D gene TRBD1, 5 bases. The length of the CDR3 is 16 residues. In germline, CDR1 is SEHNR, CDR2 FQNEAQ (reference sequence). Trimming cost V 5 bases and J 5 bases, with 22 bases left between them. The CDR3 coding sequence is TGTGCCAGCAGCCCCCGTGGGGTCCCAGGGCTCGACGAGCAGTACTTC. Translated, it gives CASSPRGVPGLDEQYF.

The sample holds many counts of this clonotype. CDR3 sequence (DNA): TGTGCCAGCAGCTTCTCTCCAGGACAGGGGGACACTGAAGCTTTCTTT. Amino acid sequence: CASSFSPGQGDTEAFF. The chain recombines TRBV7-9 with TRBJ1-1; 10 bases map to TRBD1. The germline gives CDR1 SEHNR, CDR2 FQNEAQ (reference sequence). Trimming cost V 3 bases and J 3 bases; bases outside gene matches: 7. The CDR3 covers 16 residues.

This clonotype was seen many times. The genes are TRBV20-1 and TRBJ2-3, with 10 positions matching TRBD2. Germline V gives CDR1 DFQATT, CDR2 SNEGSKA (reference sequence). The CDR3 is 15 amino acids. V was pared by 0 bases and J by 4 bases, with 4 bases of the junction left unmatched. This CDR3 is CSAREPSGSPDTQYF. The CDR3 region has the DNA TGCAGTGCTAGAGAACCTAGCGGGAGCCCAGATACGCAGTATTTT.

This clonotype was detected only once. A much larger clone is a single base away; this may be a read error. This is likely a read error, given that the CDR3 carries no conserved phenylalanine or tryptophan at its end. The genes are TRBV7-9 and TRBJ2-7; the match to TRBD2 covers 13 bases. The ends lost 5 bases at V and 2 bases at J; junction bases unmatched: 6. The CDR3 extends over 16 amino acids. CDR1 and CDR2 (germline): SEHNR, FQNEAQ (reference sequence). The CDR3 DNA sequence: TGTGCCAGCAGCCCAGGACTAGCGGGAGAGGCCTACGAGCAGTACTCC. Translated, it gives CASSPGLAGEAYEQYS.

This chain links TRBV10-3 with TRBJ1-1; no clear D gene. Trimming removed 0 bases from V and 2 bases from J, with 7 bases in between. The germline V gene has CDR1 ENHRY and CDR2 SYGVKD. This CDR3 comprises 14 residues. CDR3 loop: CAISESSPNTEAFF. CDR3 DNA: TGTGCCATCAGTGAGTCGTCTCCTAACACTGAAGCTTTCTTT.

This clonotype has just a few counts. The chain carries TRBV7-3 and TRBJ2-1; D is uncertain. The germline V gene encodes CDR1 SGHTA and CDR2 FQGTGA. There are 15 residues in the CDR3. Trimming pared 5 bases from V and 9 bases from J, leaving 20 bases between. The CDR3 sequence is CASSPLVSGFSEQFF. The CDR3 DNA reads as TGTGCCAGCAGCCCCCTAGTATCTGGGTTCAGTGAGCAGTTCTTC.